The present T cell receptor (beta chain) was sequenced within a study of blood T cell repertoires in COVID-19. About the study: Acute and convalescent COVID-19 samples came from the United States, Italy and Spain. Sample material is recorded as cDNA or gDNA derived from T cells, B-cell-depleted T cells, or PBMCs.

This clone was found a few times. The CDR3 runs 13 residues. The J segment lost 14 bases and the V segment lost 0 bases, leaving 8 bases of the junction unmatched. Germline lookup yields CDR1 MGHRA and CDR2 YSYEKL. As originally analysed: Counts of nucleated cells, estimated from reference gene primer amplification, were obtained. Measured with immunoSEQ multiplex PCR; TCRdb has only the in-frame clones, and not every one. Clonal size and the V and J genes are those of that table, whereas D and trimming came from the DNA. The sample consists of 150,000 to 200,000 clones, 84% of them appearing once. The sequenced sample was peripheral blood. This receptor was identified in a man aged 35 to 55 who had recovered from COVID-19. The chain is built from TRBV4-1 and TRBJ2-3, with 7 bases aligning to TRBD2. Here the CDR3 reads CASSQDSGTTRYF. CDR3 bases: TGCGCCAGCAGCCAAGACTCCGGGACTACACGGTATTTT.